This TCR beta chain originates from a study of T cells in Graves' hyperthyroidism and ophthalmopathy. Graves' hyperthyroidism qualified as stable when ophthalmopathy did not progress within 18 months. This clonotype has a count of ten or more. Trimming left V 6 bases short and J 0 bases short, with 12 bases between. The CDR3 is 14 amino acids. Germline V gene data show CDR1 as SGHRS and CDR2 as YFSETQ. Amplified regions were TCR beta CDR3 sequences from RNA transcripts. The TCR CDR3 first-round RT-PCR relied on the HTBI primer set. Each CDR3 protein is one row after TCRdb ran MiXCR on the multiplex PCR reads. Of roughly 630,000 distinct CDR3 sequences in the sample, 15% to 19% were seen once.

The gene calls are TRBV5-1 and TRBJ1-1; D remains unclear. Sequencing input: blood. This TCR was sampled from a woman aged 25 to 39 with Graves' hyperthyroidism. The CDR3 DNA follows: TGCGCCAGCAATCAAGCGAACATGAACACTGAAGCTTTCTTT. It specifies CASNQANMNTEAFF.